Each of the 6 T cell receptor beta chains below was sequenced from the same sample in a study of blood T cell repertoires in COVID-19. Assay: immunoSEQ multiplex PCR; the TCRdb copy retains only in-frame clones and omits some. The sample includes around 180,000 clones, over 75% of them seen just once. The source material was peripheral blood. The receptor source for this set is a woman of 80 years or more with acute or convalescent COVID-19.

The chain's CDR3 is CASSWSSGVYNEQFF. The CDR3 coding sequence is TGTGCCAGCAGCTGGTCTAGCGGGGTTTACAATGAGCAGTTCTTC. The chain joins TRBV11-2 to TRBJ2-1; the match to TRBD2 covers 9 bases. The CDR3 extends over 15 amino acids. Germline values: CDR1 SGHAT, CDR2 FQNNGV. V shed 4 bases, J shed 4 bases, and the junction held 5 bases outside the gene matches.

The genes are TRBV5-1 and TRBJ2-7; the match to TRBD1 covers 8 bases. The CDR3 contains 15 residues. Unmatched junction bases numbered 9, after V lost 0 bases and J lost 7 bases. CDR1 is SGHRS and CDR2 is YFSETQ in the germline V gene. CDR3 sequence: CASSLAGTGLGEQYF. The CDR3 bases are TGCGCCAGCAGCTTGGCAGGGACAGGCCTTGGGGAGCAGTACTTC.

The chain employs TRBV12-3 or TRBV12-4 and TRBJ2-2; D gene unclear. V was cut by 0 bases and J by 6 bases, with 5 bases left in between. The CDR3 has 13 amino acids. CDR3 DNA sequence: TGTGCCAGCAGTTTAGCCTTATCCGGGGAGCTGTTTTTT. Encoded protein: CASSLALSGELFF.

The chain is built from TRBV14 and TRBJ2-1, with 7 bases fitting TRBD2. The ends lost 3 bases at V and 4 bases at J; junction bases unmatched: 6. CDR1 and CDR2 from the germline V gene are SGHDN and FVKESK. There are 15 residues in the CDR3. The CDR3 here is CASSQGGGRYNEQFF. The CDR3 bases are TGTGCCAGCAGCCAGGGCGGGGGACGTTACAATGAGCAGTTCTTC.

V usage is TRBV6-6 and J usage is TRBJ2-5; 10 nucleotides align to TRBD2. CDR3 length: 19 residues. Germline CDR1 is MNHNY and CDR2 is SVGAGI (reference sequence). The J segment lost 0 bases and the V segment lost 5 bases, leaving 15 bases of the junction unmatched. The CDR3: CASSPSGLAGGWDQETQYF. CDR3 in DNA: TGTGCCAGCAGTCCTTCAGGGTTAGCGGGGGGCTGGGACCAAGAGACCCAGTACTTC.

The genes are TRBV21-1 and TRBJ1-5; no check of the table's D call, TRBD1, against the DNA was made. TRBV21-1 corresponds to a pseudogene. The CDR3 has 19 residues. The CDR3 nucleotides read TGTGCCAGCAGCACTGGGGGAAGACAGGGGAATGGGAGCAATCAGCCCCAGCATTTT. It specifies CASSTGGRQGNGSNQPQHF.